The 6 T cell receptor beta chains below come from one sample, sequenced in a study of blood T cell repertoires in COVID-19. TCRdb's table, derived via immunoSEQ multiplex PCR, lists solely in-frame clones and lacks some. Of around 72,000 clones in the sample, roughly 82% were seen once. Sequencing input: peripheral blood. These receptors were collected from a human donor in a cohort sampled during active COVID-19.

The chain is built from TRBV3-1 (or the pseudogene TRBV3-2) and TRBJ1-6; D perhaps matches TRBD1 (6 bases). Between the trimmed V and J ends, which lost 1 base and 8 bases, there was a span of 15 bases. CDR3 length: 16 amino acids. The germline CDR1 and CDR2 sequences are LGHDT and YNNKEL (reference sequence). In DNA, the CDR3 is TGTGCCAGCAGCCAAGTTTGGGACAATAGTTATTCACCCCTCCACTTT. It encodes CASSQVWDNSYSPLHF.

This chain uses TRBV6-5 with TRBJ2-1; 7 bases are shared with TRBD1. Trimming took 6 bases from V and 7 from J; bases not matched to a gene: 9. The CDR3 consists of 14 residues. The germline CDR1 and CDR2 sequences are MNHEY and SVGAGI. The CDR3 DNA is TGTGCCAGCAGAGGAAATGACAGGGAGAATGAGCAGTTCTTC. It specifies CASRGNDRENEQFF.

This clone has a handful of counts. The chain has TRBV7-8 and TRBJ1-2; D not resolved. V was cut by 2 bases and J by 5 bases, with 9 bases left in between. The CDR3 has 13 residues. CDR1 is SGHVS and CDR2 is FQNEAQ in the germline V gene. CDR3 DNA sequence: TGTGCCAGCAGCTTATTGAGGTCTTATGGCTACACCTTC. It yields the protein CASSLLRSYGYTF.

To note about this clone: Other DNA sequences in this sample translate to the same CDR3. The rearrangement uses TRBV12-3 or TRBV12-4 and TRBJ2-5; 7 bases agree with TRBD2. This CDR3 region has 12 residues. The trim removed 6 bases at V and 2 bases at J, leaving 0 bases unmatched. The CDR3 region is CASRREQETQYF. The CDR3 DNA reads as TGTGCCAGCAGGCGGGAGCAAGAGACCCAGTACTTC.

As DNA, the CDR3 is TGTGCCAGCAGTGATCTGGGCGTTGCTAGCACCTATGGCTACACCTTC. Translated: CASSDLGVASTYGYTF. V is TRBV2 and J is TRBJ1-2; D is undetermined. Germline V gene lookup returns CDR1 SNHLY and CDR2 FYNNEI. Trimming shortened V by 3 bases and J by 4 bases, and 18 bases separated the two germline ends. This CDR3 is 16 amino acids long.

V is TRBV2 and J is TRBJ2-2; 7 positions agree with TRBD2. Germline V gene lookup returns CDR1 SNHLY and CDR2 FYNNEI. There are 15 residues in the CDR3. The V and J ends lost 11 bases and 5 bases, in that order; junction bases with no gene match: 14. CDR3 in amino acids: CAFKKERGSTGELFF. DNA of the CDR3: TGTGCCTTTAAGAAGGAGCGGGGTAGTACCGGGGAGCTGTTTTTT.